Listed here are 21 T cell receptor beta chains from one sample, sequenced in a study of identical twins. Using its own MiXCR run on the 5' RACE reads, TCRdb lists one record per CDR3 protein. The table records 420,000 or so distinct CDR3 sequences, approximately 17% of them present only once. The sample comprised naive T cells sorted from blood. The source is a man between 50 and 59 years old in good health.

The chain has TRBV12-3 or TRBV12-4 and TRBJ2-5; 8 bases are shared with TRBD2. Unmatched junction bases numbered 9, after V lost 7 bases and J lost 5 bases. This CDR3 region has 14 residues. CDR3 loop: CASTWNSGAETQYF. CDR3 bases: TGTGCCAGCACCTGGAATAGCGGGGCGGAGACCCAGTACTTC.

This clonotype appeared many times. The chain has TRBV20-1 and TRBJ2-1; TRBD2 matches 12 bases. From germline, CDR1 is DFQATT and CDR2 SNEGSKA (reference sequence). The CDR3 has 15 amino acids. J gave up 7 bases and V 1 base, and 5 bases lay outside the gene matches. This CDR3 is CSARGFTSGRNEQFF. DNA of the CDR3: TGCAGTGCTAGAGGATTCACTAGCGGGAGGAATGAGCAGTTCTTC.

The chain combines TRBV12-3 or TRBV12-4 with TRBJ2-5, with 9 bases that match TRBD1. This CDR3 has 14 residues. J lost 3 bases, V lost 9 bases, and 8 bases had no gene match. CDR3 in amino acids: CASRTGTGKETQYF. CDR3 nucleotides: TGTGCCAGTAGAACCGGGACAGGGAAAGAGACCCAGTACTTC.

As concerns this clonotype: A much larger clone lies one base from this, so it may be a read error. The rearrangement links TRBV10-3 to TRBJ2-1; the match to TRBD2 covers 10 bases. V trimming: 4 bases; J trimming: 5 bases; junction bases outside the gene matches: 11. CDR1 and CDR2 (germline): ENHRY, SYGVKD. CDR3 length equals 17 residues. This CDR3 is CAISVPKREGQNNEQFF. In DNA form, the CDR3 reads TGTGCCATCAGTGTCCCGAAGCGGGAGGGACAAAACAATGAGCAGTTCTTC.

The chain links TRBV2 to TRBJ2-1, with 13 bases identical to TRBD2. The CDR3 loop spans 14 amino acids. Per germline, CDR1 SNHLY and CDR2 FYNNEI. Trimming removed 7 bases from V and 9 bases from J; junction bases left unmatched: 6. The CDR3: CASNGLAGEGEQFF. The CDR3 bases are TGTGCCAGCAACGGACTAGCGGGAGAGGGTGAGCAGTTCTTC.

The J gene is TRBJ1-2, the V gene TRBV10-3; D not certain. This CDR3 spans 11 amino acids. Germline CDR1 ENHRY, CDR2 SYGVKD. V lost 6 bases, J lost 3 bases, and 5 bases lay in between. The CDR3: CAIRRDYGYTF. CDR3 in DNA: TGTGCCATCAGGAGGGACTATGGCTACACCTTC.

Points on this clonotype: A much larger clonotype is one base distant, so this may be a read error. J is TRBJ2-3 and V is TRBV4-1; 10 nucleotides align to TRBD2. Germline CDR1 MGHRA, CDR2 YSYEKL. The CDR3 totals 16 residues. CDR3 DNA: TGCGCCAGCCGCCAAGATCCAGCGGGGGGGACAGATACGCAGTATTTT. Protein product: CASRQDPAGGTDTQYF.

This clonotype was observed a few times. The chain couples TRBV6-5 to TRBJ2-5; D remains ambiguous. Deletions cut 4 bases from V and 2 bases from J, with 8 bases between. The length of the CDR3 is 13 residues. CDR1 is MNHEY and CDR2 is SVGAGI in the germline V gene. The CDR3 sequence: CASSSSKQETQYF. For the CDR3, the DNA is TGTGCCAGCAGTTCGTCCAAACAAGAGACCCAGTACTTC.

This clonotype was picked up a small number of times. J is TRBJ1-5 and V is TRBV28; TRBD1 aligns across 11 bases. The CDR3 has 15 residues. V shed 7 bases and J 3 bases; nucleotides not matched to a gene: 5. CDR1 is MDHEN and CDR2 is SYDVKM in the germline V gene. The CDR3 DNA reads TGTGCCAGCACCGGACAGGGGGCGAACAATCAGCCCCAGCATTTT. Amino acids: CASTGQGANNQPQHF.

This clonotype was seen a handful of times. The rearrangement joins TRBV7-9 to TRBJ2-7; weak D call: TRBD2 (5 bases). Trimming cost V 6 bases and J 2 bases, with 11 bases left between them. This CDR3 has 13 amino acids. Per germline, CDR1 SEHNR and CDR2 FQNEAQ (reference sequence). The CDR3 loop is CASRRAGTYEQYF. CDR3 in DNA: TGTGCCAGCAGGAGGGCAGGCACCTACGAGCAGTACTTC. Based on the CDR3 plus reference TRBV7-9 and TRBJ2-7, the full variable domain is DTGVSQNPRHKITKRGQNVTFRCDPISEHNRLYWYRQTLGQGPEFLTYFQNEAQLEKSRLLSDRFSAERPKGSFSTLEIQRTEQGDSAMYLCASRRAGTYEQYFGPGTRLTVT.

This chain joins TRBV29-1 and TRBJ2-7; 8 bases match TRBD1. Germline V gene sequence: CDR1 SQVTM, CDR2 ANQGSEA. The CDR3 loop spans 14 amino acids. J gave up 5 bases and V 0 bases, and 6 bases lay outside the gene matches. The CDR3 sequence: CSVEDAYRGNEQYF. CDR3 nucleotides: TGCAGCGTTGAAGATGCCTACAGGGGGAACGAGCAGTACTTC.

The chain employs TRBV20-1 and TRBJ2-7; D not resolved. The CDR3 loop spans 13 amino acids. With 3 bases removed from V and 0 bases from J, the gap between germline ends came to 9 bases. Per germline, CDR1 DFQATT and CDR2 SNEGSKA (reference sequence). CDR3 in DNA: TGCAGTGCTAGGTTGATTATCTCCTACGAGCAGTACTTC. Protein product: CSARLIISYEQYF.

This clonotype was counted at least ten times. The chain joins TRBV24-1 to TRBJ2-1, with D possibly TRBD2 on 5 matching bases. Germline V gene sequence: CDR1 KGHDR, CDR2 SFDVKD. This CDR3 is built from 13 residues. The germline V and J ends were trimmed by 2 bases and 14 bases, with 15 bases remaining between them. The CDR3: CATSDSGLDLKFF. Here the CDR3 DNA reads TGTGCCACCAGTGATTCCGGACTGGATCTGAAGTTCTTC.

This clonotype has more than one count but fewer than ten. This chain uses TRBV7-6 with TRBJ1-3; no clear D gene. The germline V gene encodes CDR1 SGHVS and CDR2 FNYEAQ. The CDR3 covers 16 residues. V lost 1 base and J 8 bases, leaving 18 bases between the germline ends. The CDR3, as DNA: TGTGCCAGCAGCTTAGTTGTCCGGCCTTCCGAGGACACCATATATTTT. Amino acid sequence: CASSLVVRPSEDTIYF. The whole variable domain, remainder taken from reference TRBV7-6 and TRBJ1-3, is GAGVSQSPRYKVTKRGQDVALRCDPISGHVSLYWYRQALGQGPEFLTYFNYEAQQDKSGLPNDRFSAERPEGSISTLTIQRTEQRDSAMYRCASSLVVRPSEDTIYFGEGSWLTVV.

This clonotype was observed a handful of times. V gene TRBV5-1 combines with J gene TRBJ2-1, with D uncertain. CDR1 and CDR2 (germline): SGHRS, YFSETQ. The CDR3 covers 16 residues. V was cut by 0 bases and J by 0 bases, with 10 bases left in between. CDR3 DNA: TGCGCCAGCAGCTTGGTGCCGGTAAGCTCCTACAATGAGCAGTTCTTC. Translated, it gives CASSLVPVSSYNEQFF. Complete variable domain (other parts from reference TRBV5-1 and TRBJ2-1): KAGVTQTPRYLIKTRGQQVTLSCSPISGHRSVSWYQQTPGQGLQFLFEYFSETQRNKGNFPGRFSGRQFSNSRSEMNVSTLELGDSALYLCASSLVPVSSYNEQFFGPGTRLTVL.

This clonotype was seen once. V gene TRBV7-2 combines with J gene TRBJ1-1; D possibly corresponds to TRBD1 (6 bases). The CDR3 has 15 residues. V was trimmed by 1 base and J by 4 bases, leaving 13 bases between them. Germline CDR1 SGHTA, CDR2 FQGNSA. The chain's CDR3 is CASSLVSTGGTEAFF. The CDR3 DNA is TGTGCCAGCAGCTTAGTCTCGACAGGCGGCACTGAAGCTTTCTTT.

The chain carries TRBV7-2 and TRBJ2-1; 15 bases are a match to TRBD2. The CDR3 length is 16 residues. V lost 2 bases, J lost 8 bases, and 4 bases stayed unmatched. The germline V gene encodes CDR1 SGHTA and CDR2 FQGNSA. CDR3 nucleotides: TGTGCCAGCAGCTTAAGGACTAGCGGGAGGGCCTATGAGCAGTTCTTC. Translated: CASSLRTSGRAYEQFF.

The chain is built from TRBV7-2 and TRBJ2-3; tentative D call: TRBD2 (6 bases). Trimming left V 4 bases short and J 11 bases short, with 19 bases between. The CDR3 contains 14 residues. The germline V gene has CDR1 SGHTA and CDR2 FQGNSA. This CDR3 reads CASSSGTVPREQYF. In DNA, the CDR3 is TGTGCCAGCAGCTCCGGGACTGTCCCCAGGGAGCAGTATTTT.

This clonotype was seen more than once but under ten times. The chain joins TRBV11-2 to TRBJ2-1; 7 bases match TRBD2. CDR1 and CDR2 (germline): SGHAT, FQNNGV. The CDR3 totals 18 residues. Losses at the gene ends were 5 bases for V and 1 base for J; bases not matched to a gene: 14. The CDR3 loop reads CASSPEGIGRRSYNEQFF. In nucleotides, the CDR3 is TGTGCCAGCAGCCCCGAGGGGATCGGGAGGCGGTCCTACAATGAGCAGTTCTTC. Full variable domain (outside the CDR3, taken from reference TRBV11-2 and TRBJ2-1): EAGVAQSPRYKIIEKRQSVAFWCNPISGHATLYWYQQILGQGPKLLIQFQNNGVVDDSQLPKDRFSAERLKGVDSTLKIQPAKLEDSAVYLCASSPEGIGRRSYNEQFFGPGTRLTVL.

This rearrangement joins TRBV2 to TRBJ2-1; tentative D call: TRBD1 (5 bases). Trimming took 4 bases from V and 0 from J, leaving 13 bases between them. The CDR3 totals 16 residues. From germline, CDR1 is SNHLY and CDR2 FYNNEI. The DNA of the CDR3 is TGTGCCAGCAGTGTGAGTCGCACAGGCTCCTACAATGAGCAGTTCTTC. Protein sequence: CASSVSRTGSYNEQFF.

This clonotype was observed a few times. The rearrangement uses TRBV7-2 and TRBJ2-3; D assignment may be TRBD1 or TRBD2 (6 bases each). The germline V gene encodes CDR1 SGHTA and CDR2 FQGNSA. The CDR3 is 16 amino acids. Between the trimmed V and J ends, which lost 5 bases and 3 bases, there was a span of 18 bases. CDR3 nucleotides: TGTGCCAGCAGCCAACAAGGGGGGAGTTGGACAGATACGCAGTATTTT. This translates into CASSQQGGSWTDTQYF.